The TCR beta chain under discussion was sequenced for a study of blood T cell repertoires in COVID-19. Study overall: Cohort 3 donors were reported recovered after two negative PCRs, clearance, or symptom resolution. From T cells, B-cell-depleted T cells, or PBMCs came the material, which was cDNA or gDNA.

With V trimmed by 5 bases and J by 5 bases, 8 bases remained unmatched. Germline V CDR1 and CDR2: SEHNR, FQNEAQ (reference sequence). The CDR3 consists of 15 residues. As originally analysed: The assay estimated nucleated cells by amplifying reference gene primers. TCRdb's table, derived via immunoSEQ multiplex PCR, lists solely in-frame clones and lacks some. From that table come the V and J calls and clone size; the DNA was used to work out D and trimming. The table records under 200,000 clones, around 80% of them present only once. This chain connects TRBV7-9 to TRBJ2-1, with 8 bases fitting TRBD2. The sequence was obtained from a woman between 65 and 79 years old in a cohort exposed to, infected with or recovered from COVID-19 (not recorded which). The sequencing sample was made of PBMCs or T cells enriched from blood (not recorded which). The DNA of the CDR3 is TGTGCCAGCAGCCAAGACGGGACTAGGAACAATGAGCAGTTCTTC. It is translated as CASSQDGTRNNEQFF. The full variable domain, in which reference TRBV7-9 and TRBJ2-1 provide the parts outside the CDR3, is DTGVSQNPRHKITKRGQNVTFRCDPISEHNRLYWYRQTLGQGPEFLTYFQNEAQLEKSRLLSDRFSAERPKGSFSTLEIQRTEQGDSAMYLCASSQDGTRNNEQFFGPGTRLTVL.